This entry lists 3 T cell receptor beta chains sequenced from one sample in a study of T cells in Graves' hyperthyroidism and ophthalmopathy. TCR beta CDR3 regions were amplified from RNA transcripts. When the TCR CDR3 underwent first-round RT-PCR, the HTBI primer set was used. TCRdb analysed the multiplex PCR reads with MiXCR anew, one entry per CDR3 protein. The data hold around 400,000 distinct CDR3 sequences, with about 13% observed a single time. Sample: blood. These receptors were collected from a young woman with Graves' hyperthyroidism.

This clonotype has a count of ten or more. The rearrangement uses TRBV20-1 and TRBJ2-7; the match to TRBD2 covers 9 bases. Trimming removed 3 bases from V and 4 bases from J; junction bases left unmatched: 4. The length of the CDR3 is 13 residues. Germline V lookup: CDR1 DFQATT, CDR2 SNEGSKA (reference sequence). The CDR3: CSARTSGLYEQYF. CDR3 sequence (DNA): TGCAGTGCTAGGACTAGCGGCCTTTACGAGCAGTACTTC.

This clonotype was recorded many times. J is TRBJ2-7 and V is TRBV12-3 or TRBV12-4, with D possibly matching TRBD2 (6 bases). The CDR3 totals 14 residues. The V end was cut by 6 bases, the J end by 0 bases, with 12 bases between. The CDR3 sequence is CASSLLAYSYEQYF. In DNA, the CDR3 is TGTGCCAGCAGCCTCCTAGCGTACTCCTACGAGCAGTACTTC.

In its sample, this clonotype was seen many times. The J gene is TRBJ1-2, the V gene TRBV6-2 or TRBV6-3; 10 positions match TRBD1. The CDR3 consists of 15 residues. Trimming at V came to 4 bases and at J to 2 bases, leaving 4 bases not matched to a gene. Germline lookup yields CDR1 MNHEY and CDR2 SVGEGT. The CDR3 here is CASSSWTGGNYGYTF. The DNA of the CDR3 is TGTGCCAGCAGTTCCTGGACAGGGGGAAACTATGGCTACACCTTC.